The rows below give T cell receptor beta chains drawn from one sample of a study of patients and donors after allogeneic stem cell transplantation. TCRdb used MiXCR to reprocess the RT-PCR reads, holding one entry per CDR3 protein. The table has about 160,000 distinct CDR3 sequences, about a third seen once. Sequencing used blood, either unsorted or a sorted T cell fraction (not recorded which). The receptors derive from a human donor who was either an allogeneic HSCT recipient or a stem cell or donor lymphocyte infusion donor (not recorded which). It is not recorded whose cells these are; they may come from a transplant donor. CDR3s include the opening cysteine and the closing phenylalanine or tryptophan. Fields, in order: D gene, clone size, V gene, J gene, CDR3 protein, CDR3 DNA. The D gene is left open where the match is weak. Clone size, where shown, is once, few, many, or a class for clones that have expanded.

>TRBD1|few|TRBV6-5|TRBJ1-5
CASSPAGTGGDQPQHF
TGTGCCAGCAGTCCCGCCGGGACAGGGGGTGATCAGCCCCAGCATTTT
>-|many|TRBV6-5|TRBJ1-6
CASSYSRGILKNSPLHF
TGTGCCAGCAGTTACTCGCGGGGGATCCTAAAAAATTCACCCCTCCACTTT
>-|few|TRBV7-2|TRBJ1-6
CASSLEVGLNYNSPLHF
TGTGCCAGCAGCTTAGAAGTGGGGCTTAACTATAATTCACCCCTCCACTTT
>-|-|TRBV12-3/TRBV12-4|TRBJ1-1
CASSFSTEAFF
TGTGCCAGCAGTTTTAGCACTGAAGCTTTCTTT
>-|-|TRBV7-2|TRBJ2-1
CASSLMGGGYNEQFF
TGTGCCAGCAGCTTAATGGGCGGAGGTTACAATGAGCAGTTCTTC
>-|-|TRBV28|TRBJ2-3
CASSLVSSTASDTQYF
TGTGCCAGCAGTTTAGTCTCCTCGACAGCTTCAGATACGCAGTATTTT
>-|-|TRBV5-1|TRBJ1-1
CASSFEPGDTEAFF
TGCGCCAGCAGCTTTGAACCTGGGGACACTGAAGCTTTCTTT
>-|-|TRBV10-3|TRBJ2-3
CAISESQGRSPDTQYF
TGTGCCATCAGTGAGTCGCAGGGGCGCAGCCCAGATACGCAGTATTTT
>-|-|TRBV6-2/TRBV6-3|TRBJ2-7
CASSYSGRQAYEQYF
TGTGCCAGCAGTTACTCGGGCAGGCAAGCCTACGAGCAGTACTTC
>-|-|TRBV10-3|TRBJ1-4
CAISELQGLTNEKLFF
TGTGCCATCAGTGAGCTACAGGGCCTAACTAATGAAAAACTGTTTTTT
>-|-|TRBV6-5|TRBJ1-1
CASSQTGVEAFF
TGTGCCAGCAGCCAGACTGGGGTTGAAGCTTTCTTT
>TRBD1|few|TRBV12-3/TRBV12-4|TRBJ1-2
CASSLDAHRGYGYTF
TGTGCCAGCAGTTTGGACGCGCACAGGGGCTATGGCTACACCTTC
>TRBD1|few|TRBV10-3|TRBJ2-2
CASGQATGELFF
TGTGCCAGCGGACAGGCGACCGGGGAGCTGTTTTTT
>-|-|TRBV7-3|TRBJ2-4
CASSEMRGPENIQYF
TGTGCCAGCAGCGAAATGCGGGGGCCCGAAAACATTCAGTACTTC
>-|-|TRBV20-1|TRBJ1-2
CSGLVSAAAGYGYTF
TGCAGTGGCCTTGTTAGCGCAGCGGCTGGCTATGGCTACACCTTC
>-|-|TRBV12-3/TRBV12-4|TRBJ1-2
CASGLQVRRRGYTF
TGTGCCTCGGGACTCCAAGTGAGAAGACGGGGCTACACCTTC
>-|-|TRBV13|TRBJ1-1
CASSPRLNTEAFF
TGTGCCAGCAGCCCCCGATTGAACACTGAAGCTTTCTTT
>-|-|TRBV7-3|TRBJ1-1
CASSPEGSGEAFF
TGTGCCAGCAGCCCGGAGGGTTCGGGTGAAGCTTTCTTT
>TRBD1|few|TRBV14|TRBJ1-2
CASSLTGATYGYTF
TGTGCCAGCAGCCTAACAGGGGCGACGTATGGCTACACCTTC
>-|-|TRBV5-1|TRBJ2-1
CASSQVLDGYNEQFF
TGCGCCAGCAGCCAAGTACTAGACGGCTACAATGAGCAGTTCTTC
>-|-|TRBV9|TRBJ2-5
CASTQGISETQYF
TGTGCCAGCACCCAAGGTATCTCGGAGACCCAGTACTTC
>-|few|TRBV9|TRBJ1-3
CASSGSQENPGNTIYF
TGTGCCAGCAGCGGATCTCAAGAGAATCCGGGAAACACCATATATTTT
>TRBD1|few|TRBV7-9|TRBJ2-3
CASSLKWDSASTDTQYF
TGTGCCAGCAGCTTGAAATGGGACAGTGCTAGCACAGATACGCAGTATTTT
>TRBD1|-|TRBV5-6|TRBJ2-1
CASSRRDRGPDEQFF
TGTGCCAGCAGTCGCCGGGACAGGGGGCCGGATGAGCAGTTCTTC
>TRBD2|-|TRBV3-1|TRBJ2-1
CASRGGVEQFF
TGTGCCAGCCGGGGGGGGGTTGAGCAGTTCTTC
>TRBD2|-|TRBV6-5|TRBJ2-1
CATNRLAGGNEQFF
TGTGCCACCAATCGCCTAGCGGGAGGAAATGAGCAGTTCTTC
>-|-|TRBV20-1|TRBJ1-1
CSARESQVNTEAFF
TGCAGTGCTAGAGAGTCACAGGTGAACACTGAAGCTTTCTTT
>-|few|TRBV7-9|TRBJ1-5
CASSLGFVGDSNQPQHF
TGTGCCAGCAGCTTAGGGTTTGTAGGGGATAGCAATCAGCCCCAGCATTTT
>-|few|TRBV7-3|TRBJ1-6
CASTSGGQGYDSPLHF
TGTGCCAGCACCTCCGGGGGGCAGGGGTACGATTCACCCCTCCACTTT
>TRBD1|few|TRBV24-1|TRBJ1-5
CATSDPRGSEQPQHF
TGTGCCACCAGTGATCCCAGGGGGAGTGAACAGCCCCAGCATTTT
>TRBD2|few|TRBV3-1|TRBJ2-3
CASSQEPRASGVASTDTQYF
TGTGCCAGCAGCCAAGAACCACGGGCTAGCGGGGTAGCCAGCACAGATACGCAGTATTTT
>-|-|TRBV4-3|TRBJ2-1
CASSQDGTYSNEQFF
TGCGCCAGCAGCCAAGATGGGACCTACTCCAATGAGCAGTTCTTC
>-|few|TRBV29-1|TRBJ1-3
CSVGTGPGNTIYF
TGCAGCGTCGGAACAGGGCCCGGAAACACCATATATTTT
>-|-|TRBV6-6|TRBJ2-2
CASSYPGRQDTGELFF
TGTGCCAGCAGTTACCCCGGACGGCAGGACACCGGGGAGCTGTTTTTT
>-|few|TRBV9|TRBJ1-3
CASSVLDSDSGNTIYF
TGTGCCAGCAGCGTACTTGACAGTGACTCTGGAAACACCATATATTTT
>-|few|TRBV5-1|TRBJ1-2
CASAGPPNYGYTF
TGCGCCAGCGCGGGGCCTCCTAACTATGGCTACACCTTC
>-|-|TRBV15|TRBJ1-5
CATSREGRASNQPQHF
TGTGCCACCAGCAGAGAAGGCAGGGCGAGCAATCAGCCCCAGCATTTT
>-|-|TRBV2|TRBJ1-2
CASSVRISNYGYTF
TGTGCCAGCAGTGTGAGAATCTCTAACTATGGCTACACCTTC
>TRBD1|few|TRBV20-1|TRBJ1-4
CSAPGTGTEKLFF
TGCAGTGCCCCAGGGACAGGGACTGAAAAACTGTTTTTT
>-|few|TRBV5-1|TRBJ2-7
CASSLGPGSSYEQYF
TGCGCCAGCAGCTTGGGCCCGGGGAGCTCCTACGAGCAGTACTTC
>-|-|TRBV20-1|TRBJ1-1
CSAEGARAGTEAFF
TGCAGTGCTGAAGGGGCGCGGGCAGGGACTGAAGCTTTCTTT
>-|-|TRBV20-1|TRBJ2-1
CSALPLVPEQFF
TGCAGTGCGCTCCCACTAGTGCCTGAGCAGTTCTTC